The 28 T cell receptor beta chains in this list originate from one sample, sequenced in a study of response to subunit inactivated influenza vaccine. Each CDR3 protein gets one entry after TCRdb re-called the RT-PCR reads with MiXCR. The table lists about 500,000 distinct CDR3 sequences, approximately 15% of them singletons, with less than 4% in the top ten. Here the sequenced sample was CD4+ T cells sorted from PBMCs, taken roughly 24 months after vaccination. Source of these receptors: a man aged 50 to 69 who received an inactivated influenza vaccine.

This clonotype was detected a few times. The CDR3 loop is CASSQDMGSYEQYF. The CDR3, as DNA: TGTGCCAGCAGCCAAGATATGGGCTCCTACGAGCAGTACTTC. V and J are TRBV4-2 and TRBJ2-7; no reliable D call. Deletions cut 0 bases from V and 0 bases from J, with 6 bases between. Germline V gene lookup returns CDR1 LGHNA and CDR2 YNFKEQ. CDR3 length: 14 residues.

This clonotype was detected only a few times. The chain combines TRBV7-2 with TRBJ1-1; a weak D match, TRBD1 (5 bases). The CDR3 runs 13 residues. The germline gives CDR1 SGHTA, CDR2 FQGNSA. V shed 3 bases and J shed 11 bases, with 16 bases lying between them. The CDR3 spells CASSFSGEGKAFF. CDR3 coding DNA: TGTGCCAGCAGCTTTTCGGGGGAGGGGAAGGCTTTCTTT.

The chain recombines TRBV7-8 with TRBJ1-5, with TRBD1 matching 7 bases. Germline CDR1 SGHVS, CDR2 FQNEAQ. V shed 1 base, J shed 2 bases, and the junction held 5 bases outside the gene matches. This CDR3 is 16 amino acids long. The chain's CDR3 is CASSLEARGGNQPQHF. CDR3 sequence (DNA): TGTGCCAGCAGCTTAGAGGCCAGGGGGGGCAATCAGCCCCAGCATTTT.

The chain carries TRBV20-1 and TRBJ2-5; D is unclear. Germline V gene lookup returns CDR1 DFQATT and CDR2 SNEGSKA (reference sequence). V lost 3 bases to trimming and J lost 4 bases, with 15 bases between them. CDR3 length: 14 amino acids. This chain's CDR3 is CSASSYVGRETQYF. The CDR3 DNA is TGCAGTGCTAGTAGTTATGTGGGTCGAGAGACCCAGTACTTC.

In its sample, this clonotype was seen once. The chain has TRBV18 and TRBJ2-1; D unresolved. Trimming shortened V by 1 base and J by 0 bases, and 13 bases separated the two germline ends. This CDR3 comprises 17 residues. The germline CDR1 and CDR2 sequences are KGHSH and LQKENI. CDR3 amino acids: CASSPLLGGNSYNEQFF. The CDR3 DNA follows: TGTGCCAGCTCACCACTTCTTGGCGGAAACTCCTACAATGAGCAGTTCTTC.

The gene calls are TRBV3-1 and TRBJ2-7; a possible D gene is TRBD2 (5 bases). The CDR3 is 15 amino acids. The ends were cut back, 0 bases at V and 2 bases at J, with 11 bases in the middle. Germline CDR1 LGHDT, CDR2 YNNKEL (reference sequence). The CDR3 loop is CASSQDRGLTYEQYF. In DNA form, the CDR3 reads TGTGCCAGCAGCCAAGATCGAGGACTCACCTACGAGCAGTACTTC.

The J gene is TRBJ2-3, the V gene TRBV20-1; 8 positions agree with TRBD1. The V and J ends lost 0 bases and 4 bases, in that order; junction bases with no gene match: 12. Germline lookup yields CDR1 DFQATT and CDR2 SNEGSKA (reference sequence). The CDR3 runs to 17 residues. The CDR3 nucleotides are TGCAGTGCTAGAGATTTCCTCGGACAGGGTGGCGCAGATACGCAGTATTTT. Translating it yields CSARDFLGQGGADTQYF.

This clonotype was observed a handful of times. The V and J genes are TRBV7-2 and TRBJ2-2; D is unclear. The CDR3 has 15 residues. V was clipped by 0 bases and J by 4 bases, with 9 bases between them. Germline CDR1 is SGHTA and CDR2 is FQGNSA. The CDR3 nucleotides read TGTGCCAGCAGCTTAGCAGGGCCAGGCACCGGGGAGCTGTTTTTT. The encoded protein is CASSLAGPGTGELFF.

This chain uses TRBV12-3 or TRBV12-4 with TRBJ1-2; D possibly corresponds to TRBD1 (5 bases). V was shortened by 6 bases and J by 0 bases, with 8 bases between the two germline ends. The CDR3 has 13 amino acids. CDR3 DNA sequence: TGTGCCAGCAGGGGGGAAGCTAACTATGGCTACACCTTC. Its protein is CASRGEANYGYTF.

The V gene is TRBV4-3, the J gene TRBJ2-5, with 9 bases matching TRBD2. CDR3 length: 17 amino acids. V was clipped by 2 bases and J by 0 bases; unmatched bases: 7. Germline CDR1 LGHNA, CDR2 YSLEER. CDR3: CASSQTSSGAYQETQYF. The CDR3 DNA reads as TGCGCCAGCAGCCAAACCTCTAGCGGGGCGTACCAAGAGACCCAGTACTTC.

The CDR3 DNA is TGTGCCAGCAGCCAAGATCCCGGACAGAGTAACTATGGCTACACCTTC. This gives the protein CASSQDPGQSNYGYTF. V is TRBV4-2 and J is TRBJ1-2, with a tentative D call TRBD1 (6 bases). Trimming pared 0 bases from V and 1 base from J, leaving 12 bases between. This CDR3 is 16 amino acids long. Germline V gene data show CDR1 as LGHNA and CDR2 as YNFKEQ.

The chain couples TRBV4-3 to TRBJ1-1; 9 nucleotides agree with TRBD1. After removal of 4 bases from V and 0 bases from J, the junction contained 6 bases not matched to a gene. CDR3 length: 16 residues. Germline lookup yields CDR1 LGHNA and CDR2 YSLEER. DNA for the CDR3: TGCGCCAGCAGCCCATGGACAGGGGCGATGAACACTGAAGCTTTCTTT. Amino acids: CASSPWTGAMNTEAFF.

In this sample, this clonotype turned up many times. This chain uses TRBV5-1 with TRBJ2-3; 10 bases map to TRBD2. J was trimmed by 2 bases and V by 3 bases; bases with no gene match: 12. The CDR3 sequence is 18 residues long. In germline, CDR1 is SGHRS, CDR2 YFSETQ. The CDR3 here is CASSSGLAQRRNTDTQYF. The DNA for the CDR3 is TGCGCCAGCAGCTCGGGACTAGCGCAGCGTCGGAACACAGATACGCAGTATTTT.

The chain carries TRBV4-2 and TRBJ1-6; 7 positions agree with TRBD1. The CDR3 covers 16 residues. Germline V lookup: CDR1 LGHNA, CDR2 YNFKEQ. Losses at the gene ends were 1 base for V and 5 bases for J; bases not matched to a gene: 5. The CDR3 bases are TGTGCCAGCAGCCAAGTTCTGGGACAGAATAATTCACCCCTCCACTTT. This encodes CASSQVLGQNNSPLHF.

This clonotype was counted at least ten times. A junction end diverges from the germline sequence, so it may reflect a read error. The gene calls are TRBV12-3 or TRBV12-4 and TRBJ2-3; 8 bases agree with TRBD2. The CDR3 sequence is 12 residues long. The CDR3 bases are TGTGCCAGCAGATACCCCGGGACTAGTATCCATTTT. This encodes CASRYPGTSIHF.

This clonotype was counted only a few times. V and J are TRBV4-2 and TRBJ1-6, with D possibly matching TRBD1 (6 bases). Trimming took 0 bases from V and 9 from J, leaving 18 bases between them. Per the germline V gene, CDR1 is LGHNA and CDR2 is YNFKEQ. This CDR3 is 17 amino acids long. The DNA for the CDR3 is TGTGCCAGCAGCCAAGACCGAGAGCCAACAGGGCCTTCACCCCTCCACTTT. Translation gives CASSQDREPTGPSPLHF.

Only one count was recorded for this clonotype. The chain employs TRBV2 and TRBJ2-3; a possible D gene is TRBD2 (6 bases). There are 16 residues in the CDR3. V shed 1 base and J shed 1 base, with 12 bases lying between them. Germline CDR1 SNHLY, CDR2 FYNNEI. CDR3 nucleotide sequence: TGTGCCAGCAGTGAAGGGGGACGACTAGGCACAGATACGCAGTATTTT. This translates into CASSEGGRLGTDTQYF.

This clonotype turned up a few times. The chain links TRBV20-1 to TRBJ2-7; TRBD2 matches 8 bases. CDR3 length: 14 residues. V was pared by 3 bases and J by 3 bases, with 7 bases of the junction left unmatched. Per germline, CDR1 DFQATT and CDR2 SNEGSKA (reference sequence). The CDR3 region is CSASGGRIRYEQYF. DNA for the CDR3: TGCAGTGCTAGTGGCGGGAGGATTCGCTACGAGCAGTACTTC.

In DNA, the CDR3 is TGTGCCTGGAGTGTACTCGTAGGGACCGGGGAGCTGTTTTTT. It yields the protein CAWSVLVGTGELFF. This chain connects TRBV30 to TRBJ2-2; D call uncertain. With 0 bases removed from V and 5 bases from J, the gap between germline ends came to 10 bases. There are 14 residues in the CDR3. Germline V gives CDR1 GTSNPN, CDR2 SVGIG (reference sequence).

As to this clonotype: The junction does not match germline at one end; this may be a read error. The rearrangement links TRBV9 to TRBJ2-5, with D possibly matching TRBD2 (5 bases). Looked up from germline, CDR1 is SGDLS and CDR2 is YYNGEE. CDR3 length: 13 residues. CDR3 nucleotide sequence: TGTGCCTGCAGCGTAGAGGGCCGAGAGACCCAGTACTTC. The encoded protein is CACSVEGRETQYF.

This chain connects TRBV19 to TRBJ2-1, with D possibly TRBD1 on 6 matching bases. V shed 3 bases and J shed 4 bases, with 13 bases lying between them. The germline V gene encodes CDR1 LNHDA and CDR2 SQIVND (reference sequence). The CDR3 extends over 15 amino acids. In DNA, the CDR3 is TGTGCCAGTAGTATCGACAGGAAGAATTACAATGAGCAGTTCTTC. The encoded protein is CASSIDRKNYNEQFF.

The rearrangement uses TRBV6-5 and TRBJ2-2, with unresolved D. Trimming removed 4 bases from V and 5 bases from J, with 14 bases in between. The CDR3 has 15 residues. Germline lookup yields CDR1 MNHEY and CDR2 SVGAGI. CDR3 region: CASSFLSPRTGELFF. The CDR3 DNA reads as TGTGCCAGCAGTTTTCTGTCCCCAAGGACCGGGGAGCTGTTTTTT.

The chain employs TRBV7-2 and TRBJ1-2; D gene ambiguous. The CDR3 runs to 14 residues. With 8 bases removed from V and 2 bases from J, the gap between germline ends came to 15 bases. Germline loops: CDR1 SGHTA, CDR2 FQGNSA. CDR3 loop: CASLTGPGNYGYTF. DNA for the CDR3: TGTGCCAGCCTGACTGGTCCGGGAAACTATGGCTACACCTTC.

The genes are TRBV29-1 and TRBJ2-3; TRBD2 agrees at 8 bases. J gave up 0 bases and V 7 bases, and 9 bases lay outside the gene matches. This CDR3 has 15 amino acids. Germline CDR1 SQVTM, CDR2 ANQGSEA. The CDR3 region has the DNA TGCAGCGCTGGAACTTCTAGCGGGAGCACAGATACGCAGTATTTT. This encodes CSAGTSSGSTDTQYF.

CDR3 coding DNA: TGTGCCAGCACCCCCGGCAGCCTGCTTTCCAATGAGCAGTTCTTC. Translated, it gives CASTPGSLLSNEQFF. This chain links TRBV12-3 or TRBV12-4 with TRBJ2-1; D ambiguous. The CDR3 extends over 15 amino acids. V was pared by 7 bases and J by 6 bases, with 19 bases between.

V gene TRBV29-1 combines with J gene TRBJ1-2, with D hard to call. The V end was cut by 5 bases, the J end by 2 bases, with 12 bases between. Germline V gives CDR1 SQVTM, CDR2 ANQGSEA. The CDR3 is 13 residues long. The DNA of the CDR3 is TGCAGCGTTTCCGAGACGTCAAACTATGGCTACACCTTC. Translated: CSVSETSNYGYTF. The entire variable domain, with the rest obtained from reference TRBV29-1 and TRBJ1-2, is as follows: SAVISQKPSRDICQRGTSLTIQCQVDSQVTMMFWYRQQPGQSLTLIATANQGSEATYESGFVIDKFPISRPNLTFSTLTVSNMSPEDSSIYLCSVSETSNYGYTFGSGTRLTVV.

The CDR3 reads CASTPGWGSGNTIYF. In nucleotides, the CDR3 is TGTGCCAGCACTCCTGGCTGGGGGAGTGGAAACACCATATATTTT. This chain links TRBV12-3 or TRBV12-4 with TRBJ1-3; the D gene is possibly TRBD1 (5 bases). V shed 7 bases and J shed 3 bases, with 16 bases lying between them. The CDR3 length is 15 residues.

The CDR3 sequence: CASSRTSGSFSYNEQFF. The CDR3 nucleotides are TGTGCCAGCAGCCGGACTAGCGGGAGTTTCTCCTACAATGAGCAGTTCTTC. The chain combines TRBV28 with TRBJ2-1, with 13 bases that match TRBD2. After removal of 6 bases from V and 0 bases from J, the junction contained 5 bases not matched to a gene. The CDR3 runs to 17 residues. Germline V gene data show CDR1 as MDHEN and CDR2 as SYDVKM.